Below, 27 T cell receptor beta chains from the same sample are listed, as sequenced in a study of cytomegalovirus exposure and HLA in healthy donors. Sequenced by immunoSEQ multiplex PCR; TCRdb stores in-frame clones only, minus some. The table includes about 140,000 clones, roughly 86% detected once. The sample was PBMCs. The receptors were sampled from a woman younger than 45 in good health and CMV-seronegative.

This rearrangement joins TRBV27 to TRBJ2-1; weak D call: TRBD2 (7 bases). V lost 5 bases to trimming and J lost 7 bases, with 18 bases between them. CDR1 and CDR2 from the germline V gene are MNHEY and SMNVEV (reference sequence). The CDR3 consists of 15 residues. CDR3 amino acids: CASSARGAGYNEQFF. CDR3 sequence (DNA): TGTGCCAGCAGTGCCCGGGGGGCCGGTTATAATGAGCAGTTCTTC.

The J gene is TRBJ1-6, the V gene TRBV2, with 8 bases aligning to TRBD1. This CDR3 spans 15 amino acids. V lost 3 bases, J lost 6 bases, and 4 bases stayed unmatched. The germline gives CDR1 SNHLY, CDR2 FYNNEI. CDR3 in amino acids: CASSETGEPNSPLHF. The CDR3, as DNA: TGTGCCAGCAGTGAGACAGGGGAGCCTAATTCACCCCTCCACTTT.

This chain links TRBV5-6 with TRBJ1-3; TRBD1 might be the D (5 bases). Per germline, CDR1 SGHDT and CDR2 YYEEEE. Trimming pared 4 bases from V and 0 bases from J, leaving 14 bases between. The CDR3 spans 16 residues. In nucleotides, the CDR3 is TGTGCCAGCAGCCGGCAGGGAAAATACTCTGGAAACACCATATATTTT. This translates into CASSRQGKYSGNTIYF.

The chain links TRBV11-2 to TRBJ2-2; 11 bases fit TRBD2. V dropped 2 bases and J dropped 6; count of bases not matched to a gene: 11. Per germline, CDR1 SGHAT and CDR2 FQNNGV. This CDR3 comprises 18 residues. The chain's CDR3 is CASSLRPASGGLAGELFF. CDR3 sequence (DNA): TGTGCCAGCAGCTTAAGGCCGGCTAGCGGGGGGCTCGCCGGGGAGCTGTTTTTT.

The CDR3 DNA follows: TGTGCCAGCAGTTTTATGGGACTAGACTTCCTCTCCAGCAGGAACACCGGGGAGCTGTTTTTT. This sequence encodes CASSFMGLDFLSSRNTGELFF. This rearrangement joins TRBV27 to TRBJ2-2; TRBD2 agrees at 8 bases. With 3 bases clipped from V and 1 base from J, the junction kept 19 bases outside the gene matches. CDR3 size: 21 residues. Germline V lookup: CDR1 MNHEY, CDR2 SMNVEV (reference sequence).

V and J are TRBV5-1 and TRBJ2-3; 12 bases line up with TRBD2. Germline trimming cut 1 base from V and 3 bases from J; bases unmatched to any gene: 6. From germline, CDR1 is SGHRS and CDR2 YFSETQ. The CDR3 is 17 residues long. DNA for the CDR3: TGCGCCAGCAGCTTGTGGACTAGCGGGGCGAAAACAGATACGCAGTATTTT. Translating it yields CASSLWTSGAKTDTQYF. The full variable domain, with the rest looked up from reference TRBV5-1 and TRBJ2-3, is KAGVTQTPRYLIKTRGQQVTLSCSPISGHRSVSWYQQTPGQGLQFLFEYFSETQRNKGNFPGRFSGRQFSNSRSEMNVSTLELGDSALYLCASSLWTSGAKTDTQYFGPGTRLTVL.

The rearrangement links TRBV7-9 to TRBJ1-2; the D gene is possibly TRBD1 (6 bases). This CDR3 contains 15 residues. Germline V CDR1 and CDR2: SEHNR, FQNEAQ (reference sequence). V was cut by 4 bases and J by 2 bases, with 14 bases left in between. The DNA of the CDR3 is TGTGCCAGCAGCTATCCAGGGGCCGTAAACTATGGCTACACCTTC. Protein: CASSYPGAVNYGYTF.

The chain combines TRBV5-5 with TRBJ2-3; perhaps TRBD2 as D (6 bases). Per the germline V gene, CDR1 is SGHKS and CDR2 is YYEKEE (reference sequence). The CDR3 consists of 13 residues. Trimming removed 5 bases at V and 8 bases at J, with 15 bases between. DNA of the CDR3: TGTGCCAGCAGAAGTACTAGCTTGGGTACGCAGTATTTT. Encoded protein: CASRSTSLGTQYF. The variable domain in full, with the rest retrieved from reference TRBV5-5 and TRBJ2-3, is DAGVTQSPTHLIKTRGQQVTLRCSPISGHKSVSWYQQVLGQGPQFIFQYYEKEERGRGNFPDRFSARQFPNYSSELNVNALLLGDSALYLCASRSTSLGTQYFGPGTRLTVL.

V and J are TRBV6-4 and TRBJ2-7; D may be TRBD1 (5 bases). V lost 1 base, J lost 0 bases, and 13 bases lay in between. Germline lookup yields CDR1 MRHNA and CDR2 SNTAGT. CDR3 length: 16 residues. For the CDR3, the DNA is TGTGCCAGCAGTGACTGGGGCAGGCTACACTCCTACGAGCAGTACTTC. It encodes CASSDWGRLHSYEQYF.

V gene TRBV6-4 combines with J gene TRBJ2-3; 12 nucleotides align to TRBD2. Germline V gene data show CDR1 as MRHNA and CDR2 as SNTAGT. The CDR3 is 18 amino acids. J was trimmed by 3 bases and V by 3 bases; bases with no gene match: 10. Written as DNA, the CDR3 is TGTGCCAGCAGTGAACAGACTAGCGGGGGAGAAGGAACAGATACGCAGTATTTT. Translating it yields CASSEQTSGGEGTDTQYF.

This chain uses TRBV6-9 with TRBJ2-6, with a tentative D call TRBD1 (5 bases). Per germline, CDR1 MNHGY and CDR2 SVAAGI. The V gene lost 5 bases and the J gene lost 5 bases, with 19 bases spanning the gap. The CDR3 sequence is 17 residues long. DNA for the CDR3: TGTGCCAGCAGTAGTAGGACACGACAAAGTCGGGCCAACGTCCTGACTTTC. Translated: CASSSRTRQSRANVLTF.

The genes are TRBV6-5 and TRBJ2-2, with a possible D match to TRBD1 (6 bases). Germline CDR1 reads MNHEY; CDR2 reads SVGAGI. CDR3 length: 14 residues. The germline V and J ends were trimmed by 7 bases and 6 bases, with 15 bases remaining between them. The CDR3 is CASNQVGGPGELFF. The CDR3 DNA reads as TGTGCCAGCAACCAAGTAGGGGGACCCGGGGAGCTGTTTTTT.

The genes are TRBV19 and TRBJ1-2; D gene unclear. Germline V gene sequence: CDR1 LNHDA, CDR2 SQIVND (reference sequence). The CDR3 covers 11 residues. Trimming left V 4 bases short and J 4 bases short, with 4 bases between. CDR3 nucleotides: TGTGCCAGTAGTACAGGCTATGGCTACACCTTC. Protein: CASSTGYGYTF.

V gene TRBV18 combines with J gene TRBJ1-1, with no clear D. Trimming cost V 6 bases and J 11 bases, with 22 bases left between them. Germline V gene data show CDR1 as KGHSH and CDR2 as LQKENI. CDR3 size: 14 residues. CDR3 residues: CASSPDPAQARAFF. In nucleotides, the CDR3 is TGTGCCAGCTCTCCTGACCCCGCTCAGGCCCGGGCTTTCTTT.

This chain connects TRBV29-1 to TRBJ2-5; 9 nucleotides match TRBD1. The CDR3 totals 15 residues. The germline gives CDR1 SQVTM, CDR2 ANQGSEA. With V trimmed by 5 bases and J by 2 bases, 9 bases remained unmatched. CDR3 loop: CSVIFRTGAQETQYF. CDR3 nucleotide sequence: TGCAGCGTTATCTTTCGGACAGGGGCGCAAGAGACCCAGTACTTC.

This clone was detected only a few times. The CDR3 DNA reads TGTGCCAGCAGTACCTGGGGACAGGGTGCGGTGGGCTACACCTTC. Protein: CASSTWGQGAVGYTF. This sequence joins TRBV25-1 and TRBJ1-2; 9 nucleotides align to TRBD1. This CDR3 has 15 amino acids. The germline V gene has CDR1 MGHDK and CDR2 SYGVNS. V lost 5 bases, J lost 8 bases, and 12 bases stayed unmatched.

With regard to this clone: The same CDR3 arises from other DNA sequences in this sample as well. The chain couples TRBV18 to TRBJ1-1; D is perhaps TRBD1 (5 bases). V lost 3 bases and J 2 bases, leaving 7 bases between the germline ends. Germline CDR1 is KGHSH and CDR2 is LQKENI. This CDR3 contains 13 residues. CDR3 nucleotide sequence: TGTGCCAGCTCACCTCAGGGTAACACTGAAGCTTTCTTT. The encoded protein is CASSPQGNTEAFF.

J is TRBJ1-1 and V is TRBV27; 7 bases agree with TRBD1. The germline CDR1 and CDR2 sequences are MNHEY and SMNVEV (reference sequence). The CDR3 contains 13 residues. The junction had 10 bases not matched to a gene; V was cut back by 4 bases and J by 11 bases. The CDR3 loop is CASSSRGGARAFF. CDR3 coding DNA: TGTGCCAGCAGTTCAAGAGGGGGCGCGCGGGCTTTCTTT.

CDR3: CASSFSGQGSYEQYF. The CDR3, as DNA: TGTGCCAGCAGTTTTTCGGGACAGGGATCCTACGAGCAGTACTTC. The J gene is TRBJ2-7, the V gene TRBV6-5; 9 bases map to TRBD1. There are 15 residues in the CDR3. Per the germline V gene, CDR1 is MNHEY and CDR2 is SVGAGI. Trimming at V came to 4 bases and at J to 1 base, leaving 5 bases not matched to a gene.

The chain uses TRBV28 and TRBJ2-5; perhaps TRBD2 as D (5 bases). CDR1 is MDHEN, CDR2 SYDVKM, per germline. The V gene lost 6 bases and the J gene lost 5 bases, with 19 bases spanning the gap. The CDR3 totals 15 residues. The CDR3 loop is CASSDPSLGSETQYF. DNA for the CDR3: TGTGCCAGCAGCGACCCCTCATTGGGGAGCGAGACCCAGTACTTC.

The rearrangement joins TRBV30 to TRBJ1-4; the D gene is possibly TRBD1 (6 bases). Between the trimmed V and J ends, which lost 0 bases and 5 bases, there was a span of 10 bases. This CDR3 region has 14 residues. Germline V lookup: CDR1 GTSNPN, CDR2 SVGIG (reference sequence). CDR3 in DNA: TGTGCCTGGAGTGTAAACAGGGCGAATGAAAAACTGTTTTTT. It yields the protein CAWSVNRANEKLFF.

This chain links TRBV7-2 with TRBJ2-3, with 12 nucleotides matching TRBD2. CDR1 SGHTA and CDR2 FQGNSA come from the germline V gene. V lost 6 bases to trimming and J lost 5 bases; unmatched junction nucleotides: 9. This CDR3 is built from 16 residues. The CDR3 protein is CASSLTSGGLVDTQYF. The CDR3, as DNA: TGTGCCAGCAGTTTAACTAGCGGGGGGTTAGTAGATACGCAGTATTTT.

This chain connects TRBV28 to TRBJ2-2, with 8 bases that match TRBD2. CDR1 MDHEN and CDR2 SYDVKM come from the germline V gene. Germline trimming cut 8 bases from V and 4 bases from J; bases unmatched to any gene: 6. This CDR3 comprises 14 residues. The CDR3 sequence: CASRAGGTTGELFF. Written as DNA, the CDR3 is TGTGCCAGCCGCGCGGGGGGAACCACCGGGGAGCTGTTTTTT.

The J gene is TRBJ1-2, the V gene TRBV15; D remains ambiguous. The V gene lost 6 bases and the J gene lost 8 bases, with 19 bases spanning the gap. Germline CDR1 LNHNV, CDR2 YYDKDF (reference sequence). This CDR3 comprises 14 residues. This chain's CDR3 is CATSLESVVSGYTF. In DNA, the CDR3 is TGTGCCACCAGTTTGGAGTCCGTGGTTAGCGGCTACACCTTC.

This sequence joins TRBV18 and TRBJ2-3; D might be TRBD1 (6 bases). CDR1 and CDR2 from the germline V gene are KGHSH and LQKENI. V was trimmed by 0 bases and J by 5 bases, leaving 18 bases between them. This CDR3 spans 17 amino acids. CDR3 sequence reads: CASSPPGSGTWGDTQYF. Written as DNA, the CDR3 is TGTGCCAGCTCACCACCGGGTTCCGGGACATGGGGAGATACGCAGTATTTT.

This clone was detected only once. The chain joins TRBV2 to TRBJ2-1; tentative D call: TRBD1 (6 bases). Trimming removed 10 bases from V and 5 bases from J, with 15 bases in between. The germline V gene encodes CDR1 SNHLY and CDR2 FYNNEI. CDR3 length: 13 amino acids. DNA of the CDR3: TGTGCCAACCGGGACATGGGTAACAATGAGCAGTTCTTC. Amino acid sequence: CANRDMGNNEQFF.

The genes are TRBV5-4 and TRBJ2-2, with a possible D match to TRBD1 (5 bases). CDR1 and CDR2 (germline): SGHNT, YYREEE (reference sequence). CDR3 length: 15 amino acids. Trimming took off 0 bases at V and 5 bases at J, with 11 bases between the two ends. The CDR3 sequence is CASSLVQGKTGELFF. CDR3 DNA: TGTGCCAGCAGCTTGGTTCAGGGAAAGACCGGGGAGCTGTTTTTT.